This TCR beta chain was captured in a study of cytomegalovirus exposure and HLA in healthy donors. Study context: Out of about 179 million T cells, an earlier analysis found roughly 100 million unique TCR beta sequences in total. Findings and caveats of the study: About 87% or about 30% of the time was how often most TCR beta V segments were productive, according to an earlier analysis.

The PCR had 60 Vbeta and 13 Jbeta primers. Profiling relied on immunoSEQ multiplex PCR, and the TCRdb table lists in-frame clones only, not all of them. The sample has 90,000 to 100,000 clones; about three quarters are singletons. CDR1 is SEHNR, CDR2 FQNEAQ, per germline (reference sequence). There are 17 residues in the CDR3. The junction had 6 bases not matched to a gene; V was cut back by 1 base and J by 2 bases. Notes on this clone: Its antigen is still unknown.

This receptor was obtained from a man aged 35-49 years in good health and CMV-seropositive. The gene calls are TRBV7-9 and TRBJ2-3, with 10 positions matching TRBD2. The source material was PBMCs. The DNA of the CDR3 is TGTGCCAGCAGCTTAGTTCCTAGCGGGGGCCTCACAGATACGCAGTATTTT. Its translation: CASSLVPSGGLTDTQYF. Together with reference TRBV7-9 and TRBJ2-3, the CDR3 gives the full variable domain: DTGVSQNPRHKITKRGQNVTFRCDPISEHNRLYWYRQTLGQGPEFLTYFQNEAQLEKSRLLSDRFSAERPKGSFSTLEIQRTEQGDSAMYLCASSLVPSGGLTDTQYFGPGTRLTVL.